This T cell receptor beta chain was obtained from a study of control samples from healthy donors and cancer patients. Between the trimmed V and J ends, which lost 1 base and 4 bases, there was a span of 17 bases. Looked up from germline, CDR1 is SEHNR and CDR2 is FQNEAQ (reference sequence). This CDR3 has 17 amino acids. The data were produced by immunoSEQ multiplex PCR, yet TCRdb's version contains in-frame clones alone and is incomplete. This table has 150,000 to 200,000 clones, 92% appearing once. The sequence came from a woman aged 25-40 years in good health. Sequencing was done on a sample of blood. This sequence joins TRBV7-9 and TRBJ1-3; D not resolved. The CDR3 here is CASSLVEGDWSGNTIYF. The CDR3 region has the DNA TGTGCCAGCAGCTTAGTAGAGGGAGACTGGTCCGGAAACACCATATATTTT.